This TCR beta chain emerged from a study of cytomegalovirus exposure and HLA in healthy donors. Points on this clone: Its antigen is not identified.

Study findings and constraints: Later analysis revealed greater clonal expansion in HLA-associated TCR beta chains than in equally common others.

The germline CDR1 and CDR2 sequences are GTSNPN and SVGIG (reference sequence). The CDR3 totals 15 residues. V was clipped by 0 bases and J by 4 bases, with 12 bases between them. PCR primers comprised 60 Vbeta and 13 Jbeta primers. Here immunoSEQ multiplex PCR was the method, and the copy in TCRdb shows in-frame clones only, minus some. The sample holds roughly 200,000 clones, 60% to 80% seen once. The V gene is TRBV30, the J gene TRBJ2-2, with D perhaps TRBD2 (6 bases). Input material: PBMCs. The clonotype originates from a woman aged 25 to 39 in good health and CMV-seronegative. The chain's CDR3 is CAWSVAASATGELFF. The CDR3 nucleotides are TGTGCCTGGAGTGTGGCGGCTAGCGCCACCGGGGAGCTGTTTTTT.